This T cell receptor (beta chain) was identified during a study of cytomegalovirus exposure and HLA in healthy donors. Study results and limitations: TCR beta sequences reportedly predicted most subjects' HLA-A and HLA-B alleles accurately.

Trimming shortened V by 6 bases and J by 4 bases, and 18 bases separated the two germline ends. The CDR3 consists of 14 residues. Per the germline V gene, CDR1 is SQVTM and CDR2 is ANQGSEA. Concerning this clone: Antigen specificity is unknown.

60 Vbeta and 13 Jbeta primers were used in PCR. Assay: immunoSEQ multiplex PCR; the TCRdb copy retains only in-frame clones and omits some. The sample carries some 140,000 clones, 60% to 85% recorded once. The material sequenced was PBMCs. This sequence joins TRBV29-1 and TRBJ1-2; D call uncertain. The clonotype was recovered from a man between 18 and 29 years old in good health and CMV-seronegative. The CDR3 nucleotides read TGCAGCGTCACAAGACACGTTGATTTCTATGGCTACACCTTC. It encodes CSVTRHVDFYGYTF.